These T cell receptor beta chains were read from a single sample in a study of cytotoxic CD8 clonotypes in ibrutinib-treated CLL. Method: immunoSEQ multiplex PCR; TCRdb's copy keeps in-frame clones and lacks some. The sample consists of 200,000 to 250,000 clones, under 75% of them appearing once. Material: PBMCs, obtained after 24 months of ibrutinib treatment. These receptors all stem from a human donor with chronic lymphocytic leukemia. The CDR3 runs from the conserved cysteine through the conserved F or W. A D gene is named only where the DNA matches it firmly. Not every row has a clone size; where given, it reads once, few, many or a size class.

V gene	J gene	clone size	D gene	CDR3 protein	CDR3 DNA
TRBV5-6	TRBJ2-7	.	.	CASGKTGDYEQYF	TGTGCCAGCGGCAAGACGGGAGACTACGAGCAGTACTTC
TRBV27	TRBJ2-1	.	TRBD2	CASTRPGLAGKNEQFF	TGTGCCAGCACGAGACCGGGACTAGCGGGAAAGAATGAGCAGTTCTTC
TRBV18	TRBJ1-4	.	TRBD1	CASSPPKDRNEKLFF	TGTGCCAGCTCACCACCCAAGGACAGGAACGAAAAACTGTTTTTT
TRBV5-1	TRBJ2-5	few	TRBD1	CASRTGTGDRETQYF	TGCGCCAGCAGAACCGGGACAGGGGACAGAGAGACCCAGTACTTC
TRBV2	TRBJ2-2	.	TRBD1	CASSRPGQENTGELFF	TGTGCCAGCAGTAGACCGGGACAGGAGAACACCGGGGAGCTGTTTTTT
TRBV19	TRBJ2-6	.	.	CASSIEGAGANVLTF	TGTGCCAGTAGTATTGAGGGAGCTGGGGCCAACGTCCTGACTTTC
TRBV18	TRBJ2-7	.	TRBD1	CASSPPTSRDRGRQSSYEQYF	TGTGCCAGCTCACCCCCCACATCCCGGGACAGGGGTCGTCAGAGCTCCTACGAGCAGTACTTC
TRBV28	TRBJ1-2	.	.	CASSQRTGYTF	TGTGCCAGCAGTCAACGTACGGGCTACACCTTC
TRBV20-1	TRBJ2-1	.	.	CSAPDYNEQFF	TGCAGTGCCCCGGACTACAATGAGCAGTTCTTC
TRBV7-2	TRBJ1-5	few	.	CASSLGLQPQHF	TGTGCCAGCAGCTTAGGACTTCAGCCCCAGCATTTT
TRBV6-1	TRBJ2-7	.	TRBD2	CASSIAGTYEQYF	TGTGCCAGCAGCATAGCGGGAACCTACGAGCAGTACTTC
TRBV28	TRBJ2-7	.	.	CASSLLGNYEQYF	TGTGCCAGCAGTTTATTGGGGAACTACGAGCAGTACTTC
TRBV4-3	TRBJ2-1	.	TRBD2	CASSQDLAGGQTVGFGEQFF	TGCGCCAGCAGCCAAGATCTAGCGGGAGGGCAAACGGTAGGGTTCGGTGAGCAGTTCTTC
TRBV7-9	TRBJ1-2	once	.	CASSLAFWQSSNYGYTF	TGTGCCAGCAGCTTAGCCTTTTGGCAGTCCTCTAACTATGGCTACACCTTC
TRBV2	TRBJ2-5	few	.	CAPRGDSQETQYF	TGTGCACCTCGGGGGGACAGTCAAGAGACCCAGTACTTC
TRBV30	TRBJ2-1	.	.	CAWSVHSGYNEQFF	TGTGCCTGGAGTGTACACAGCGGCTACAATGAGCAGTTCTTC